A selection of T cell receptor beta chains follows, all from one sample in a study of T cells after somatic rescue of genetic block. Method: immunoSEQ multiplex PCR; TCRdb's copy keeps in-frame clones and lacks some. Altogether approximately 13,000 clones are present, roughly 70% being singletons, with the ten largest covering under 25%. The sequenced sample was peripheral blood mononuclear cells (PBMCs). The receptors derive from a boy between 10 and 17 years old. Both conserved end residues are trimmed from each CDR3. D genes are given only for firm matches.

j_gene	v_gene	d_gene	CDR3aa
TRBJ2-1	TRBV21-1	NA	ASSRGGKHSYNEQF
TRBJ1-1	TRBV19	NA	ASSPQGRETEAF
TRBJ2-7	TRBV6-6	NA	ASSYGPYEQY
TRBJ2-2	TRBV27	NA	ASSLHRTGELF
TRBJ2-1	TRBV6-4	NA	ASSDTQGGYNEQF
TRBJ2-4	TRBV5-1	NA	ASSPLAGLAKNIQY
TRBJ1-5	TRBV27	NA	ASSLRSTLPPRRPQH
TRBJ2-7	TRBV5-1	NA	ASSWGDPYEQY
TRBJ2-7	TRBV28	NA	ASTSLAYEQY
TRBJ1-2	TRBV28	NA	ASSFLNTGRYGYT
TRBJ2-7	TRBV5-2	NA	ASSSFAGGPEEQY
TRBJ2-1	TRBV10-1	NA	ASSENHNEQF
TRBJ1-5	TRBV28	TRBD1	ASSLTGVGNQPQH
TRBJ2-2	TRBV2	NA	ASSILRGENTGELF
TRBJ2-7	TRBV18	TRBD1	ASSPSGTGPEQY
TRBJ1-3	TRBV7-9	NA	ASSLAFGGDSGNTIY
TRBJ2-6	TRBV19	NA	ASSIWVGGPGANVLT
TRBJ2-7	TRBV2	NA	ASSPPYEQY
TRBJ1-2	TRBV2	NA	ASSEVGPLGYT
TRBJ2-7	TRBV6-1	TRBD2	ASSDGLAGSEQY
TRBJ1-6	TRBV28	NA	ASRTRSYSPLH
TRBJ2-1	TRBV27	NA	ASSLTAGGDNEQF
TRBJ2-3	TRBV7-9	NA	ASSLGKGRDSADTQY
TRBJ1-6	TRBV6-1	NA	ASSERGWDNSPLH
TRBJ1-1	TRBV20-1	NA	SARSHPEAF
TRBJ2-7	TRBV28	TRBD1	ASLGQGASYEQY
TRBJ1-2	TRBV27	TRBD1	ASSLFSGTGKSSHIYGYT
TRBJ2-7	TRBV6-5	TRBD1	ASRNDRGTYEQY
TRBJ2-1	TRBV6-5	NA	ASSPSPIREQF
TRBJ2-7	TRBV6-6	NA	ASIGLYEQY
TRBJ1-1	TRBV5-1	NA	ASKKAEGFTEAF
TRBJ2-7	TRBV18	NA	ASSPGAPNYEQY